Following are 23 T cell receptor beta chains from one sample sequenced in a study of T cells in localized non-small cell lung cancer. The table came from immunoSEQ multiplex PCR; TCRdb's copy has only in-frame clones and leaves some out. The profile shows about 59,000 clones, roughly 90% of them singletons. The specimen was peripheral blood, collected before any cancer treatment. The receptors here all came from a man aged 35 to 70 with stage I squamous cell lung carcinoma.

In DNA form, the CDR3 reads TGTGCCAGTAGTATATCGGGACAGGGGGCTAGAGAGACCCAGTACTTC. Its translation is CASSISGQGARETQYF. This sequence joins TRBV19 and TRBJ2-5, with 12 bases identical to TRBD1. V gave up 2 bases and J gave up 4 bases; unmatched junction bases: 5. The CDR3 is made up of 16 amino acids. Germline-derived CDR1 and CDR2 are LNHDA and SQIVND (reference sequence).

The genes are TRBV28 and TRBJ1-3, with no clear D. The germline V gene has CDR1 MDHEN and CDR2 SYDVKM. Trimming cost V 2 bases and J 0 bases, with 11 bases left between them. The CDR3 extends over 16 amino acids. CDR3 in DNA: TGTGCCAGCAGTTTACGGGGAAGCGGCTCTGGAAACACCATATATTTT. It specifies CASSLRGSGSGNTIYF.

This rearrangement joins TRBV18 to TRBJ2-7; maybe TRBD1 (6 bases). The CDR3 runs to 14 residues. The V end was cut by 1 base, the J end by 2 bases, with 9 bases between. CDR1 is KGHSH, CDR2 LQKENI, per germline. In DNA, the CDR3 is TGTGCCAGCTCACCACGAACAGGGACCTACGAGCAGTACTTC. It translates to CASSPRTGTYEQYF.

The chain links TRBV10-3 to TRBJ2-1, with TRBD2 identical over 7 bases. The CDR3 length is 13 residues. Germline loops: CDR1 ENHRY, CDR2 SYGVKD. Trimming cost V 10 bases and J 4 bases; bases outside gene matches: 7. CDR3: CASEGAGYNEQFF. The CDR3 bases are TGTGCCAGTGAGGGAGCGGGGTACAATGAGCAGTTCTTC.

The CDR3: CASSLWVAGATYEQYF. CDR3 DNA sequence: TGTGCCAGCAGTTTATGGGTAGCGGGAGCCACCTACGAGCAGTACTTC. The V call is TRBV28, the J call TRBJ2-7; 9 bases line up with TRBD2. Germline CDR1 is MDHEN and CDR2 is SYDVKM. The CDR3 has 16 amino acids. V lost 0 bases, J lost 2 bases, and 5 bases stayed unmatched.

The gene calls are TRBV15 and TRBJ1-3; D call uncertain. Between the trimmed V and J ends, which lost 0 bases and 0 bases, there was a span of 9 bases. CDR1 and CDR2 from the germline V gene are LNHNV and YYDKDF (reference sequence). This CDR3 is built from 16 residues. The CDR3 nucleotides read TGTGCCACCAGCAGAGATTTGCAGATCTCTGGAAACACCATATATTTT. Residues: CATSRDLQISGNTIYF.

This chain links TRBV5-6 with TRBJ1-4, with D possibly being TRBD1 (5 bases). V lost 1 base to trimming and J lost 2 bases, with 12 bases between them. The CDR3 is 16 residues long. Germline V lookup: CDR1 SGHDT, CDR2 YYEEEE. In nucleotides, the CDR3 is TGTGCCAGCAGCTTGCTAGGGGCCGGGACTAATGAAAAACTGTTTTTT. Its protein product is CASSLLGAGTNEKLFF.

The chain employs TRBV6-6 and TRBJ1-5; 9 bases map to TRBD1. Germline V gene data show CDR1 as MNHNY and CDR2 as SVGAGI (reference sequence). The CDR3 totals 14 residues. With 6 bases clipped from V and 5 bases from J, the junction kept 5 bases outside the gene matches. CDR3 bases: TGTGCCAGCAGCCCGGACAGGGGTTATCAGCCCCAGCATTTT. Protein sequence: CASSPDRGYQPQHF.

This chain uses TRBV5-1 with TRBJ2-1; D not resolved. The CDR3 contains 14 residues. V lost 0 bases and J lost 7, with 11 bases in between. Germline V CDR1 and CDR2: SGHRS, YFSETQ. CDR3: CASSLGLGPNEQFF. Written as DNA, the CDR3 is TGCGCCAGCAGCTTGGGTTTAGGTCCAAATGAGCAGTTCTTC.

This sequence joins TRBV5-5 and TRBJ2-1; TRBD2 might be the D (6 bases). The ends were cut back, 1 base at V and 9 bases at J, with 11 bases in the middle. The CDR3 runs to 13 residues. The germline gives CDR1 SGHKS, CDR2 YYEKEE (reference sequence). CDR3 sequence (DNA): TGTGCCAGCAGCTTGTGGGCGGGGATTGAGCAGTTCTTC. It codes for CASSLWAGIEQFF. The full variable domain, rest sourced from reference TRBV5-5 and TRBJ2-1, is DAGVTQSPTHLIKTRGQQVTLRCSPISGHKSVSWYQQVLGQGPQFIFQYYEKEERGRGNFPDRFSARQFPNYSSELNVNALLLGDSALYLCASSLWAGIEQFFGPGTRLTVL.

The gene calls are TRBV5-1 and TRBJ2-2, with 11 bases identical to TRBD2. Germline CDR1 is SGHRS and CDR2 is YFSETQ. V was pared by 0 bases and J by 15 bases, with 13 bases of the junction left unmatched. The CDR3 sequence is 16 residues long. CDR3 protein: CASSLDGLAGGRKLFF. In nucleotides, the CDR3 is TGCGCCAGCAGCTTGGACGGACTAGCGGGTGGGAGAAAGTTGTTTTTT.

The V and J genes are TRBV5-1 and TRBJ2-3; D might be TRBD1 (6 bases). Per the germline V gene, CDR1 is SGHRS and CDR2 is YFSETQ. V lost 4 bases, J lost 0 bases, and 12 bases lay in between. There are 15 residues in the CDR3. In nucleotides, the CDR3 is TGCGCCAGCAGCGGACAGCTATCTAGCACAGATACGCAGTATTTT. Translating it yields CASSGQLSSTDTQYF.

The chain employs TRBV30 and TRBJ2-6; D unclear. The CDR3 runs to 16 residues. V was shortened by 0 bases and J by 0 bases, with 9 bases between the two germline ends. Germline values: CDR1 GTSNPN, CDR2 SVGIG (reference sequence). The CDR3 DNA reads as TGTGCCTGGAGTGTAATGGAGCTCTCTGGGGCCAACGTCCTGACTTTC. As protein: CAWSVMELSGANVLTF.

This chain links TRBV28 with TRBJ1-1; D gene ambiguous. CDR3 length: 11 amino acids. Trimming took off 3 bases at V and 11 bases at J, with 10 bases between the two ends. Germline V gives CDR1 MDHEN, CDR2 SYDVKM. The CDR3 sequence is CASSFRGDAFF. In DNA, the CDR3 is TGTGCCAGCAGTTTTCGGGGTGATGCTTTCTTT.

This clone showed up just once. The rearrangement joins TRBV7-8 to TRBJ1-3; D might be TRBD1 (5 bases). This CDR3 has 16 residues. Trimming stripped 5 bases from V and 0 bases from J, with 14 bases between. Germline CDR1 and CDR2: SGHVS and FQNEAQ. This CDR3 is CASSVGGGDSGNTIYF. DNA for the CDR3: TGTGCCAGCAGCGTCGGGGGGGGAGACTCTGGAAACACCATATATTTT.

This clone has only one observation. This rearrangement joins TRBV28 to TRBJ2-7; TRBD2 agrees at 10 bases. Germline values: CDR1 MDHEN, CDR2 SYDVKM. V gave up 5 bases and J gave up 2 bases; unmatched junction bases: 15. The CDR3 length is 18 residues. CDR3 amino acids: CASSPLDIAGGTTYEQYF. CDR3 bases: TGTGCCAGCAGTCCCCTCGATATAGCGGGAGGAACCACCTACGAGCAGTACTTC. Full variable domain (missing parts from reference TRBV28 and TRBJ2-7): DVKVTQSSRYLVKRTGEKVFLECVQDMDHENMFWYRQDPGLGLRLIYFSYDVKMKEKGDIPEGYSVSREKKERFSLILESASTNQTSMYLCASSPLDIAGGTTYEQYFGPGTRLTVT.

The chain combines TRBV11-1 with TRBJ1-5; D ambiguous. Trimming took 6 bases from V and 5 from J, leaving 11 bases between them. The CDR3 spans 13 residues. The germline gives CDR1 SGHAT, CDR2 FQDESV (reference sequence). CDR3 DNA: TGTGCCAGCAGTTCGGGCCAAGATCAGCCCCAGCATTTT. Its translation is CASSSGQDQPQHF. The whole variable domain, filled in from reference TRBV11-1 and TRBJ1-5, reads EAEVAQSPRYKITEKSQAVAFWCDPISGHATLYWYRQILGQGPELLVQFQDESVVDDSQLPKDRFSAERLKGVDSTLKIQPAELGDSAMYLCASSSGQDQPQHFGDGTRLSIL.

This chain links TRBV19 with TRBJ2-5; a possible D gene is TRBD2 (5 bases). The V gene lost 3 bases and the J gene lost 7 bases, with 24 bases spanning the gap. The CDR3 totals 17 residues. The germline gives CDR1 LNHDA, CDR2 SQIVND (reference sequence). The CDR3 protein is CASSIRTRFIQEVTQYF. In nucleotides, the CDR3 is TGTGCCAGTAGTATTCGTACCAGATTTATCCAGGAGGTGACCCAGTACTTC.

This chain uses TRBV27 with TRBJ2-1; 13 bases fit TRBD2. V gave up 5 bases and J gave up 4 bases; unmatched junction bases: 8. This CDR3 is built from 17 residues. Germline CDR1 reads MNHEY; CDR2 reads SMNVEV (reference sequence). In DNA, the CDR3 is TGTGCCAGCAGTGCCGGGACTAGCGGGATCGCTTACAATGAGCAGTTCTTC. Translation gives CASSAGTSGIAYNEQFF.

This chain links TRBV27 with TRBJ1-2; D perhaps matches TRBD1 (5 bases). Germline CDR1 MNHEY, CDR2 SMNVEV (reference sequence). This CDR3 has 13 residues. Trimming pared 6 bases from V and 2 bases from J, leaving 10 bases between. In nucleotides, the CDR3 is TGTGCCAGCAGCCGGGAGGGGAACTATGGCTACACCTTC. This sequence encodes CASSREGNYGYTF.

A few counts support this clone. The chain links TRBV19 to TRBJ2-6; tentative D call: TRBD2 (6 bases). V was shortened by 5 bases and J by 0 bases, with 11 bases between the two germline ends. CDR1 is LNHDA, CDR2 SQIVND, per germline (reference sequence). This CDR3 comprises 16 residues. The CDR3 loop reads CASSPSRGSGANVLTF. CDR3 sequence (DNA): TGTGCCAGTAGTCCTTCGCGGGGCTCTGGGGCCAACGTCCTGACTTTC.

The rearrangement joins TRBV6-6 to TRBJ1-6, with unresolved D. V lost 0 bases, J lost 8 bases, and 14 bases lay in between. The CDR3 runs to 16 residues. CDR1 MNHNY and CDR2 SVGAGI come from the germline V gene (reference sequence). The CDR3 nucleotides read TGTGCCAGCAGTTACTCGTTGTTGGCGGGCTATTCACCCCTCCACTTT. Its translation: CASSYSLLAGYSPLHF.

The rearrangement uses TRBV16 and TRBJ2-7; 10 bases match TRBD1. Germline CDR1 and CDR2: KGHSY and FQNENV. Germline trimming cut 6 bases from V and 3 bases from J; bases unmatched to any gene: 5. The CDR3 is 14 amino acids. CDR3 sequence reads: CASSRRTGGYEQYF. The DNA for the CDR3 is TGTGCCAGCAGTCGGAGGACAGGGGGCTACGAGCAGTACTTC.